This TCR beta chain derives from a study of CD8 T cells in Susac syndrome (dated by TCRdb to between 2018 and 2021). About the study as a whole: Among the Susac syndrome patients who were sequenced, clinically active disease was present in over 5 and clinical remission was observed in eight. At blood withdrawal, Susac syndrome patients were therapy-naive, treated with corticosteroids (with IVIg additionally given to some), or treated with IVIg alone. Whether CD8+ T cell activation and differentiation in Susac syndrome was antigen driven was tested using repertoire sequencing. The paper as a whole reports these results and caveats: The number of individuals in the TCR sequencing and HLA analysis was acknowledged as relatively small. The CD4+ T cell repertoire of patients with Susac syndrome showed no detectable clonal expansion.

RNA was extracted with the RNeasy kit and 0.5 to 1 ug was reverse transcribed using random hexamers. The immunoSEQ multiplex PCR assay, covering 54 Vbeta and 13 Jbeta segments, was used to amplify TCR beta CDR3 regions. Bias from PCR amplification was corrected by using a synthetic template baseline for primer optimization and for computational correction. The study's processing was this. Only productive sequences were kept, with reads annotated to V, D and J genes according to IMGT and analyzed in immunoSEQ Analyzer. Clonality was calculated as one minus the Shannon entropy normalized by log2 of the number of productive unique sequences. For each patient and control, public and private clones were evaluated within the 100 most prevalent clones. Clones were defined as Susac-specific when absent from the healthy and MS cohorts, from roughly 1,100 published viral clones and from other ImmuneACCESS disease sequences. TCRdb's own reprocessing of the public reads used fastp at Q25 and MiXCR and kept productive beta chains. Rows are unified per CDR3 protein, each entry keeping the most common DNA and genes. TCRdb assigned the V and J calls; the authors' analysis was not used. This sample has 120,000 to 150,000 distinct CDR3 sequences in its table, and 90% to 96% of those were observed once. Jointly, the top ten make up less than 0.085% of the sample.

Details on this clonotype: It lacks a known antigen. There are no base qualities to consult, and no much larger clone falls within one base.

V is trimmed back by 6 bases and J by 13 bases, and the junction contains 16 bases that no gene match accounts for. Reading the germline V gene (reference sequence) gives CDR1 DFQATT and CDR2 SNEGSKA. The cysteine opens and the phenylalanine closes a CDR3 of 16 amino acids. Only the CDR3 region is kept as DNA, spanning 48 bases read in frame from base 1. High-throughput TCR beta sequencing profiled peripheral blood CD8+ and CD4+ T cells from healthy donors, Susac syndrome patients and multiple sclerosis patients. The Susac syndrome patients fulfilled recently defined diagnostic criteria for definite or probable disease. Bulk CD8+ and CD4+ T cells were purified by magnetic negative isolation, while CD8+ TEMRA cells were enriched using FACS. Blood was drawn into EDTA tubes, processed within 24 hours, and PBMCs were isolated by density gradient centrifugation. PBMCs intended for TCR sequencing were frozen in liquid nitrogen and were later thawed in a 37 degrees C water bath. The sorted or isolated CD4+, CD8+ and CD8+ TEMRA cells had a purity of 90% or higher.

The sample was CD4+ T cells from PBMCs. The V and J genes are TRBV20-1 and TRBJ2-1, with 15 bases aligning to TRBD2. This receptor was taken from a human donor with Susac syndrome. The DNA reads as follows: TGCAGTGCCCCTGCAGGGACTAGCGGGGGGTTATTCCCCCAGTTCTTC. It translates to CSAPAGTSGGLFPQFF.